The 8 T cell receptor beta chains reported below all come from one sample, sequenced in a study of cytomegalovirus exposure and HLA in healthy donors. PCR used 60 Vbeta primers and 13 Jbeta primers. Clones were sequenced by immunoSEQ multiplex PCR, and TCRdb holds only the in-frame ones, with some missing. The top ten hold more than 4.5% of the sample, which has approximately 120,000 clones, roughly 73% seen once. Material: PBMCs. The receptors derive from a man in his fifties or sixties in good health and CMV-seropositive.

The V gene is TRBV18, the J gene TRBJ1-4; TRBD1 aligns across 9 bases. V dropped 1 base and J dropped 8; count of bases not matched to a gene: 5. The CDR3 extends over 15 amino acids. Germline CDR1 KGHSH, CDR2 LQKENI. CDR3: CASSPLTGQGEKLFF. CDR3 in DNA: TGTGCCAGCTCACCACTGACGGGACAGGGAGAAAAACTGTTTTTT. Together with reference TRBV18 and TRBJ1-4, the CDR3 gives the full variable domain: NAGVMQNPRHLVRRRGQEARLRCSPMKGHSHVYWYRQLPEEGLKFMVYLQKENIIDESGMPKERFSAEFPKEGPSILRIQQVVRGDSAAYFCASSPLTGQGEKLFFGSGTQLSVL.

This clone was observed a single time. The V and J genes are TRBV5-1 and TRBJ2-2, with D uncertain. CDR3 size: 16 residues. Deletions cut 4 bases from V and 1 base from J, with 14 bases between. The germline gives CDR1 SGHRS, CDR2 YFSETQ. CDR3 loop: CASSPSPTGNTGELFF. The CDR3, as DNA: TGCGCCAGCAGCCCCTCCCCTACTGGGAACACCGGGGAGCTGTTTTTT.

The chain has TRBV5-1 and TRBJ2-7; 10 bases agree with TRBD1. This CDR3 spans 14 amino acids. The germline V gene has CDR1 SGHRS and CDR2 YFSETQ. V lost 5 bases to trimming and J lost 4 bases; unmatched junction nucleotides: 6. CDR3 in amino acids: CASSWGQGMYEQYF. The CDR3 coding sequence is TGCGCCAGCAGTTGGGGACAGGGGATGTACGAGCAGTACTTC. Full variable domain (outside the CDR3, taken from reference TRBV5-1 and TRBJ2-7): KAGVTQTPRYLIKTRGQQVTLSCSPISGHRSVSWYQQTPGQGLQFLFEYFSETQRNKGNFPGRFSGRQFSNSRSEMNVSTLELGDSALYLCASSWGQGMYEQYFGPGTRLTVT.

The genes are TRBV25-1 and TRBJ2-5; D is uncertain. The germline gives CDR1 MGHDK, CDR2 SYGVNS. V lost 0 bases, J lost 2 bases, and 10 bases lay in between. The CDR3 sequence is 15 residues long. The chain's CDR3 is CASSEYGGAQETQYF. The DNA of the CDR3 is TGTGCCAGCAGTGAATATGGTGGAGCACAAGAGACCCAGTACTTC. The entire variable domain, with the rest obtained from reference TRBV25-1 and TRBJ2-5, is as follows: EADIYQTPRYLVIGTGKKITLECSQTMGHDKMYWYQQDPGMELHLIHYSYGVNSTEKGDLSSESTVSRIRTEHFPLTLESARPSHTSQYLCASSEYGGAQETQYFGPGTRLLVL.

The gene calls are TRBV4-1 and TRBJ2-6; D is uncertain. Germline CDR1 is MGHRA and CDR2 is YSYEKL. The CDR3 runs 18 residues. V was pared by 4 bases and J by 0 bases, with 16 bases between. CDR3 bases: TGCGCCAGCAGCCCACGTAAGGAGTTAAGCTCTGGGGCCAACGTCCTGACTTTC. Translation gives CASSPRKELSSGANVLTF.

This clone was seen a few times. CDR3 region: CASRRLAGDSYEQYF. For the CDR3, the DNA is TGTGCCAGCAGACGACTAGCGGGGGACTCCTACGAGCAGTACTTC. This chain connects TRBV4-2 to TRBJ2-7; 12 bases agree with TRBD2. CDR1 is LGHNA, CDR2 YNFKEQ, per germline. Unmatched junction bases numbered 3, after V lost 6 bases and J lost 0 bases. The CDR3 has 15 amino acids.

CDR3 nucleotides: TGTGCCAGCTCAGTGGACGGGGACAATGAGCAGTTCTTC. As protein: CASSVDGDNEQFF. This chain joins TRBV18 and TRBJ2-1; tentative D call: TRBD2 (5 bases). This CDR3 is 13 amino acids long. Germline V gives CDR1 KGHSH, CDR2 LQKENI. The V gene lost 5 bases and the J gene lost 5 bases, with 10 bases spanning the gap.

A few counts support this clone. V is TRBV2 and J is TRBJ2-6; D not certain. The germline CDR1 and CDR2 sequences are SNHLY and FYNNEI. V was shortened by 3 bases and J by 0 bases, with 3 bases between the two germline ends. This CDR3 has 14 amino acids. The CDR3 spells CASSDSSGANVLTF. Here the CDR3 DNA reads TGTGCCAGCAGTGACAGCTCTGGGGCCAACGTCCTGACTTTC.